This T cell receptor beta chain was captured by sequencing in a study of chemoradiotherapy in HPV16-positive cancers. V lost 0 bases and J lost 9, with 8 bases in between. CDR3 length: 12 amino acids. The germline gives CDR1 SGHAT, CDR2 FQNNGV. The assay was immunoSEQ multiplex PCR, and TCRdb's table has in-frame clones only and misses some. The table shows 15,000 to 20,000 clones, with just under 90% occurring only once. This clone was found a few times. The rearrangement joins TRBV11-2 to TRBJ1-2; TRBD1 might be the D (5 bases). This TCR was recovered from a human donor with HPV-associated anogenital cancer. The sequencing here drew on blood, taken from a patient who underwent chemoradiotherapy. CDR3 DNA: TGTGCCAGCAGCTTAGACAGGGATCGCTACACCTTC. Its protein is CASSLDRDRYTF.